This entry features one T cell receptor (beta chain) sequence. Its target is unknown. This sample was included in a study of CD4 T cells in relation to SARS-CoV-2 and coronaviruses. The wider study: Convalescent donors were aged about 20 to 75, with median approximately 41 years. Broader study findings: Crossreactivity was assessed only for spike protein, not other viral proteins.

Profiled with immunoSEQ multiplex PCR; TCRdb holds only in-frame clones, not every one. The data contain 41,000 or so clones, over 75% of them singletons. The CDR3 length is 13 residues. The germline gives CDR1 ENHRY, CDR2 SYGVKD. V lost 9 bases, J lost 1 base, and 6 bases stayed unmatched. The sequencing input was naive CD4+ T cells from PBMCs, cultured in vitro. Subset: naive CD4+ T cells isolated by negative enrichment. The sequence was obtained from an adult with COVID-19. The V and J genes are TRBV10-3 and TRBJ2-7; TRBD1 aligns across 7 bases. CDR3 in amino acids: CAMRQGESYEQYF. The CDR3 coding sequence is TGTGCCATGAGACAGGGCGAATCCTACGAGCAGTACTTC.